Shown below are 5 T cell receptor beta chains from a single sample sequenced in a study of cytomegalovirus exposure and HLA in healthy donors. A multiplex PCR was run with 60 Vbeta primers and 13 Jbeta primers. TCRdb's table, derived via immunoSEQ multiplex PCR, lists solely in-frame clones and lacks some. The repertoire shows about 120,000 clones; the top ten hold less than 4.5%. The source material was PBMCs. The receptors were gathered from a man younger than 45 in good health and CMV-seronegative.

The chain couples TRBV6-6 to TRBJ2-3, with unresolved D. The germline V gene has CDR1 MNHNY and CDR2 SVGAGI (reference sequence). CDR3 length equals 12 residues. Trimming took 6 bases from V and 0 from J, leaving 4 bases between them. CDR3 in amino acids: CASSFSTDTQYF. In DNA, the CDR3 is TGTGCCAGCAGCTTCAGCACAGATACGCAGTATTTT.

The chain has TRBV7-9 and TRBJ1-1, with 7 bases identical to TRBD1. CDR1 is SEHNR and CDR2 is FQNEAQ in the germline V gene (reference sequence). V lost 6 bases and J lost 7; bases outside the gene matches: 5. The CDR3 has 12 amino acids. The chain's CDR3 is CASSWGDSEAFF. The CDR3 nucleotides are TGTGCCAGCAGTTGGGGGGACAGTGAAGCTTTCTTT.

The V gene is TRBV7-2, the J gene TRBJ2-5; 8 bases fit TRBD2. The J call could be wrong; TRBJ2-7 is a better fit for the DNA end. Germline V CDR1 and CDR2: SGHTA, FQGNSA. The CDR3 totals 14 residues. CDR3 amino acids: CASSSRGGLSEQYF. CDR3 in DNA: TGTGCCAGCAGTTCCCGGGGGGGCCTGTCCGAGCAGTACTTC.

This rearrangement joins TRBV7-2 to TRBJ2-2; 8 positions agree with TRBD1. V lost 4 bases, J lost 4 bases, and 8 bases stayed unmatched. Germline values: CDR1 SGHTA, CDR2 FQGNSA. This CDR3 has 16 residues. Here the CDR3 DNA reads TGTGCCAGCAGCTCCTGGACAGGGTGGATCACCGGGGAGCTGTTTTTT. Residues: CASSSWTGWITGELFF.

The CDR3 reads CASSPSTSGDNNEQFF. The CDR3 DNA reads TGCGCCAGCAGCCCCTCGACAAGCGGGGATAACAATGAGCAGTTCTTC. The chain joins TRBV5-1 to TRBJ2-1; 7 nucleotides agree with TRBD2. This CDR3 spans 16 amino acids. The trim removed 4 bases at V and 5 bases at J, leaving 12 bases unmatched. Looked up from germline, CDR1 is SGHRS and CDR2 is YFSETQ.